One sample yielded the 14 T cell receptor beta chains listed below, sequenced in a study of blood T cell repertoires in COVID-19. Generated by immunoSEQ multiplex PCR, the TCRdb table keeps only in-frame clones and is missing some. The profile shows 400,000 or so clones, less than 95% of them singletons. Sequenced material: PBMCs or T cells enriched from blood (not recorded which). The receptors shown here come from a young man who had recovered from COVID-19.

The rearrangement uses TRBV19 and TRBJ1-5, with 7 positions matching TRBD1. The V gene end was trimmed by 4 bases and the J gene end by 2 bases; junction bases not matched to a gene: 11. CDR1 and CDR2 from the germline V gene are LNHDA and SQIVND (reference sequence). The length of the CDR3 is 17 residues. CDR3: CASSSTKTGWRNQPQHF. The DNA for the CDR3 is TGTGCCAGTAGTAGCACTAAGACAGGGTGGCGCAATCAGCCCCAGCATTTT.

The rearrangement joins TRBV7-2 to TRBJ2-7; D possibly corresponds to TRBD1 (8 bases). V was clipped by 3 bases and J by 5 bases, with 17 bases between them. CDR3 length equals 15 residues. CDR1 is SGHTA, CDR2 FQGNSA, per germline. The CDR3 DNA follows: TGTGCCAGCAGCTTCGGGAGGCAGGGGGCTAACGAGCAGTACTTC. Its protein is CASSFGRQGANEQYF. Based on the CDR3 plus reference TRBV7-2 and TRBJ2-7, the full variable domain is GAGVSQSPSNKVTEKGKDVELRCDPISGHTALYWYRQSLGQGLEFLIYFQGNSAPDKSGLPSDRFSAERTGGSVSTLTIQRTQQEDSAVYLCASSFGRQGANEQYFGPGTRLTVT.

The rearrangement uses TRBV5-4 and TRBJ1-1; D gene uncertain. The germline V gene has CDR1 SGHNT and CDR2 YYREEE (reference sequence). With 0 bases removed from V and 2 bases from J, the gap between germline ends came to 8 bases. This CDR3 comprises 14 residues. The chain's CDR3 is CASSLETGNTEAFF. As DNA, the CDR3 is TGTGCCAGCAGCTTGGAAACTGGTAACACTGAAGCTTTCTTT.

The chain has TRBV19 and TRBJ1-5, with D unresolved. This CDR3 has 17 residues. The ends were cut back, 3 bases at V and 0 bases at J, with 15 bases in the middle. The germline CDR1 and CDR2 sequences are LNHDA and SQIVND (reference sequence). The CDR3 loop is CASSISARRYSNQPQHF. In DNA, the CDR3 is TGTGCCAGTAGTATTTCGGCCAGGCGATATAGCAATCAGCCCCAGCATTTT.

This chain links TRBV5-4 with TRBJ1-1, with D hard to call. This CDR3 comprises 11 residues. Trimming took 5 bases from V and 4 from J, leaving 6 bases between them. From germline, CDR1 is SGHNT and CDR2 YYREEE (reference sequence). CDR3 sequence reads: CASRGGTEAFF. The CDR3, as DNA: TGTGCCAGCAGAGGAGGCACTGAAGCTTTCTTT.

The chain combines TRBV19 with TRBJ1-1; TRBD1 aligns across 8 bases. Germline lookup yields CDR1 LNHDA and CDR2 SQIVND (reference sequence). This CDR3 spans 14 amino acids. The ends lost 5 bases at V and 4 bases at J; junction bases unmatched: 6. CDR3 in amino acids: CASSGQGGGTEAFF. The CDR3, as DNA: TGTGCCAGTAGTGGACAGGGAGGAGGCACTGAAGCTTTCTTT.

This sequence joins TRBV20-1 and TRBJ2-7, with D possibly being TRBD1 (6 bases). The germline V gene encodes CDR1 DFQATT and CDR2 SNEGSKA (reference sequence). The CDR3 covers 14 residues. V dropped 3 bases and J dropped 2 bases, with 14 bases sitting between them. The CDR3: CSASPRGSPYEQYF. The CDR3 DNA is TGCAGTGCTAGTCCCAGGGGTTCCCCCTACGAGCAGTACTTC.

The V and J genes are TRBV19 and TRBJ2-2; D gene unclear. The ends were cut back, 5 bases at V and 6 bases at J, with 7 bases in the middle. Germline values: CDR1 LNHDA, CDR2 SQIVND (reference sequence). The CDR3 extends over 12 amino acids. For the CDR3, the DNA is TGTGCCAGTAGTTTTAGTTCCGGGGAGCTGTTTTTT. It codes for CASSFSSGELFF.

The chain carries TRBV4-1 and TRBJ1-5; 7 nucleotides match TRBD1. The CDR3 consists of 17 residues. Germline V gene data show CDR1 as MGHRA and CDR2 as YSYEKL. Trimming cost V 0 bases and J 4 bases; bases outside gene matches: 9. CDR3 sequence reads: CASSQDYRGTKNQPQHF. For the CDR3, the DNA is TGCGCCAGCAGCCAAGATTACAGGGGCACGAAAAATCAGCCCCAGCATTTT.

V is TRBV3-1 (or the pseudogene TRBV3-2) and J is TRBJ1-3; D gene unclear. The CDR3 contains 14 residues. V shed 0 bases and J shed 4 bases, with 7 bases lying between them. The germline V gene encodes CDR1 LGHDT and CDR2 YNNKEL (reference sequence). Written as DNA, the CDR3 is TGTGCCAGCAGCCAAGATCTATTGGGAAACACCATATATTTT. Protein sequence: CASSQDLLGNTIYF.

CDR3 residues: CAIRPGTGEPGELFF. CDR3 DNA: TGTGCCATCAGACCCGGGACAGGGGAGCCCGGGGAGCTGTTTTTT. This sequence joins TRBV10-3 and TRBJ2-2; TRBD1 matches 10 bases. Germline CDR1 ENHRY, CDR2 SYGVKD. The trim removed 6 bases at V and 6 bases at J, leaving 7 bases unmatched. The CDR3 consists of 15 residues.

This chain uses TRBV21-1 with TRBJ2-7; TRBD1 is the table's D call and was not checked against the DNA. TRBV21-1 is a recognized pseudogene. The CDR3 is 13 residues long. The CDR3 DNA sequence: TGTGCCAGGAACCGGGACAGGAGGTACGAGCAGTACTTC. Its protein is CARNRDRRYEQYF.

This chain uses TRBV15 with TRBJ2-2; maybe TRBD1 (6 bases). The V gene lost 3 bases and the J gene lost 1 base, with 18 bases spanning the gap. The CDR3 sequence is 18 residues long. Germline assignment: CDR1 LNHNV and CDR2 YYDKDF (reference sequence). The CDR3 here is CATSRGTQGPMNTGELFF. CDR3 coding DNA: TGTGCCACCAGCAGGGGAACCCAGGGGCCCATGAACACCGGGGAGCTGTTTTTT. Looking up the rest from reference TRBV15 and TRBJ2-2 gives the full variable domain: DAMVIQNPRYQVTQFGKPVTLSCSQTLNHNVMYWYQQKSSQAPKLLFHYYDKDFNNEADTPDNFQSRRPNTSFCFLDIRSPGLGDTAMYLCATSRGTQGPMNTGELFFGEGSRLTVL.

The table lists this clone with a count of one. V usage is TRBV6-5 and J usage is TRBJ1-2, with D tentatively TRBD1 (6 bases). Trimming left V 0 bases short and J 4 bases short, with 9 bases between. Germline V lookup: CDR1 MNHEY, CDR2 SVGAGI. This CDR3 is built from 14 residues. The CDR3 loop reads CASSYSQGTYGYTF. The CDR3 DNA sequence: TGTGCCAGCAGTTACTCCCAGGGGACCTATGGCTACACCTTC.